A selection of T cell receptor beta chains follows, all from one sample in a study of T cells expressing NK-cell markers. TCRdb reanalyzed the 5' RACE reads, giving one entry per CDR3 protein sequence and no DNA. The clone table shows 400,000 to 450,000 distinct CDR3 sequences, with the ten largest holding under 7.5%. The sample comprised blood T cells: a sorted CD56 or NKG2C T cell subset, CD4+ or CD8+ T cells, or bulk PBMC T cells (not recorded which). The source of these receptors is a woman aged 18 to 75 in good health. Each CDR3 is given with its conserved first and last residue.

TRBJ1-1	TRBV7-2	CASSSDMNTEAFF
TRBJ2-7	TRBV6-2/TRBV6-3	CASSRPSTDRPYEQYF
TRBJ2-3	TRBV7-2	CASSSPTDGSTDTQYF
TRBJ1-1	TRBV12-3/TRBV12-4	CASRKTDTEAFF
TRBJ2-7	TRBV6-2/TRBV6-3	CASSYSSGPYEQYF
TRBJ2-1	TRBV5-1	CASSPSGQGLYNEQFF
TRBJ1-5	TRBV6-1	CASSEGRGNSNQPQHF
TRBJ2-5	TRBV3-1	CASSQVTNLAGEHRGTQYF
TRBJ2-5	TRBV11-2	CASSLVGAIQETQYF
TRBJ1-2	TRBV28	CASSPTRPLHYGYTF
TRBJ1-1	TRBV7-2	CASSLVRLSEAFF
TRBJ2-7	TRBV12-3/TRBV12-4	CASSFGQASYEQYF
TRBJ2-4	TRBV12-3/TRBV12-4	CASSFLGLPKNIQYF
TRBJ2-4	TRBV20-1	CSARDAGVAKNIQYF
TRBJ1-1	TRBV7-2	CASSLNGTVGNTEAFF
TRBJ2-3	TRBV7-9	CASNLRGGGTDTQYF
TRBJ2-2	TRBV24-1	CATTLGNRELFF
TRBJ2-2	TRBV5-1	CASRLTPNTGELFF
TRBJ2-4	TRBV4-2	CASSPTSGVLVKNIQYF
TRBJ2-1	TRBV5-1	CASSLDRGGQFF